The next 24 T cell receptor beta chains were all read from a single sample in a study of cytomegalovirus exposure and HLA in healthy donors. A multiplex PCR was run with 60 Vbeta primers and 13 Jbeta primers. TCRdb's table, derived via immunoSEQ multiplex PCR, lists solely in-frame clones and lacks some. This table holds around 100,000 clones, 70% found once. The sample comprised PBMCs. Every receptor here comes from a man aged 25-45 years in good health and CMV-seropositive.

This chain joins TRBV6-5 and TRBJ2-7; D is unclear. With 8 bases removed from V and 1 base from J, the gap between germline ends came to 9 bases. CDR1 is MNHEY and CDR2 is SVGAGI in the germline V gene. The CDR3 is made up of 12 amino acids. The CDR3 sequence is CASQRDSYEQYF. The CDR3 DNA reads as TGTGCCAGCCAAAGAGATTCCTACGAGCAGTACTTC.

The chain combines TRBV19 with TRBJ1-2; 9 nucleotides align to TRBD1. CDR1 and CDR2 from the germline V gene are LNHDA and SQIVND (reference sequence). This CDR3 has 12 amino acids. The V segment lost 7 bases and the J segment 8 bases; nucleotides outside the gene matches: 5. CDR3 nucleotides: TGTGCCAGTAAGGAGGACAGGGGCGGCTACACCTTC. It codes for CASKEDRGGYTF.

The CDR3 DNA follows: TGTGCCAGCAGCCAAGACCCTAGCGGGGGTAATGAGCAGTTCTTC. Protein product: CASSQDPSGGNEQFF. V is TRBV4-2 and J is TRBJ2-1; 10 bases align to TRBD2. V shed 0 bases, J shed 7 bases, and the junction held 3 bases outside the gene matches. CDR1 is LGHNA and CDR2 is YNFKEQ in the germline V gene. The CDR3 covers 15 residues.

The V gene is TRBV9, the J gene TRBJ1-3; D unclear. The CDR3 sequence is 17 residues long. Between the trimmed V and J ends, which lost 2 bases and 0 bases, there was a span of 15 bases. Germline values: CDR1 SGDLS, CDR2 YYNGEE. DNA of the CDR3: TGTGCCAGCAGCGTCATGGACTTGGGCATCTCTGGAAACACCATATATTTT. Amino acids: CASSVMDLGISGNTIYF.

This clone was counted only a few times. The chain carries TRBV29-1 and TRBJ2-2; no reliable D call. Trimming shortened V by 6 bases and J by 0 bases, and 11 bases separated the two germline ends. The CDR3 is 14 residues long. Germline lookup yields CDR1 SQVTM and CDR2 ANQGSEA. The CDR3 coding sequence is TGCAGCGTCGCCGGCAGGACGAACACCGGGGAGCTGTTTTTT. Translation: CSVAGRTNTGELFF.

The V call is TRBV2, the J call TRBJ2-2, with 8 bases fitting TRBD2. Germline V gene lookup returns CDR1 SNHLY and CDR2 FYNNEI. The trim removed 10 bases at V and 0 bases at J, leaving 4 bases unmatched. The CDR3 runs 14 residues. The CDR3 nucleotides are TGTGCCATACAGCGGGGGTCGAACACCGGGGAGCTGTTTTTT. Translating it yields CAIQRGSNTGELFF. Complete variable domain (other parts from reference TRBV2 and TRBJ2-2): EPEVTQTPSHQVTQMGQEVILRCVPISNHLYFYWYRQILGQKVEFLVSFYNNEISEKSEIFDDQFSVERPDGSNFTLKIRSTKLEDSAMYFCAIQRGSNTGELFFGEGSRLTVL.

The V call is TRBV4-3, the J call TRBJ2-1; D is ambiguous. Germline values: CDR1 LGHNA, CDR2 YSLEER. V gave up 1 base and J gave up 5 bases, with 9 bases separating them. The CDR3 spans 14 residues. CDR3 sequence (DNA): TGCGCCAGCAGCCAAGGGCAGTTTGACAATGAGCAGTTCTTC. Its protein is CASSQGQFDNEQFF.

The rearrangement joins TRBV5-1 to TRBJ2-7; 8 nucleotides match TRBD1. The V and J ends lost 4 bases and 1 base, in that order; junction bases with no gene match: 7. The CDR3 is made up of 15 amino acids. CDR1 SGHRS and CDR2 YFSETQ come from the germline V gene. The CDR3 DNA reads as TGCGCCAGCAGCCCATCCGGACAGGGTTCCTACGAGCAGTACTTC. Encoded protein: CASSPSGQGSYEQYF. Supplemented by reference TRBV5-1 and TRBJ2-7, the full variable domain reads KAGVTQTPRYLIKTRGQQVTLSCSPISGHRSVSWYQQTPGQGLQFLFEYFSETQRNKGNFPGRFSGRQFSNSRSEMNVSTLELGDSALYLCASSPSGQGSYEQYFGPGTRLTVT.

The CDR3, as DNA: TGTGCCAGCAGCCGACGGGGGGGTTTAATCGTAAGCGAGCAGTACGTC. It encodes CASSRRGGLIVSEQYV. The chain employs TRBV11-3 and TRBJ2-7, with TRBD2 identical over 8 bases. Per germline, CDR1 SGHNT and CDR2 YENEEA. The CDR3 loop spans 16 amino acids. V dropped 5 bases and J dropped 6; count of bases not matched to a gene: 15.

The V and J genes are TRBV30 and TRBJ1-4, with 10 bases that match TRBD1. The V gene's germline CDR1 is GTSNPN and CDR2 SVGIG (reference sequence). The CDR3 contains 14 residues. The V segment lost 4 bases and the J segment 8 bases; nucleotides outside the gene matches: 7. Here the CDR3 DNA reads TGTGCCTGGAACATGGGACAGGGGAGAGAAAAACTGTTTTTT. Protein: CAWNMGQGREKLFF.

The V and J genes are TRBV9 and TRBJ2-1; the match to TRBD1 covers 9 bases. Germline V gene lookup returns CDR1 SGDLS and CDR2 YYNGEE. After removal of 1 base from V and 7 bases from J, the junction contained 6 bases not matched to a gene. This CDR3 has 15 residues. The CDR3 bases are TGTGCCAGCAGCGTAAACAGGGGGCGAGGGAATGAGCAGTTCTTC. It specifies CASSVNRGRGNEQFF.

The chain uses TRBV5-1 and TRBJ1-1, with 7 bases fitting TRBD1. With V trimmed by 3 bases and J by 3 bases, 8 bases remained unmatched. Germline lookup yields CDR1 SGHRS and CDR2 YFSETQ. CDR3 length equals 15 residues. The CDR3 sequence is CASSWGQTGHTEAFF. CDR3 sequence (DNA): TGCGCCAGCAGCTGGGGCCAGACAGGGCACACTGAAGCTTTCTTT.

This rearrangement joins TRBV5-1 to TRBJ2-2, with D perhaps matching TRBD2 (6 bases). Germline values: CDR1 SGHRS, CDR2 YFSETQ. The CDR3 consists of 18 residues. V shed 4 bases and J shed 0 bases, with 19 bases lying between them. This chain's CDR3 is CASSPIITAGSNTGELFF. The CDR3 DNA is TGCGCCAGCAGCCCGATTATTACAGCGGGCTCGAACACCGGGGAGCTGTTTTTT.

V usage is TRBV27 and J usage is TRBJ2-3; D remains ambiguous. Trimming removed 6 bases at V and 2 bases at J, with 15 bases between. Per the germline V gene, CDR1 is MNHEY and CDR2 is SMNVEV (reference sequence). This CDR3 comprises 15 residues. The CDR3 sequence: CASSPLSPSTDTQYF. Written as DNA, the CDR3 is TGTGCCAGCAGCCCTCTAAGCCCGTCCACAGATACGCAGTATTTT.

CDR3 sequence reads: CASRRQGPMYNSPLHF. The CDR3 DNA reads as TGTGCCAGCCGCAGACAGGGCCCTATGTATAATTCACCCCTCCACTTT. The chain links TRBV27 to TRBJ1-6; 7 bases line up with TRBD1. V gave up 8 bases and J gave up 4 bases; unmatched junction bases: 11. Germline-derived CDR1 and CDR2 are MNHEY and SMNVEV (reference sequence). The CDR3 runs 16 residues.

The chain links TRBV4-1 to TRBJ1-1; perhaps TRBD1 as D (6 bases). The V gene's germline CDR1 is MGHRA and CDR2 YSYEKL. V lost 0 bases and J 1 base, leaving 12 bases between the germline ends. CDR3 size: 16 residues. The DNA for the CDR3 is TGCGCCAGCAGCCAAGATGGGGGGGCTCGGAACACTGAAGCTTTCTTT. It encodes CASSQDGGARNTEAFF.

The rearrangement joins TRBV5-4 to TRBJ1-4; the D gene is possibly TRBD1 (6 bases). Looked up from germline, CDR1 is SGHNT and CDR2 is YYREEE (reference sequence). The CDR3 runs 17 residues. V shed 2 bases and J shed 2 bases, with 16 bases lying between them. CDR3 DNA sequence: TGTGCCAGCAGCTTTGAGGCAGGGGCGGTCACTAATGAAAAACTGTTTTTT. Protein sequence: CASSFEAGAVTNEKLFF.

V is TRBV15 and J is TRBJ2-1, with TRBD2 as a possible D gene (5 bases). The CDR3 covers 16 residues. V lost 5 bases and J 7 bases, leaving 21 bases between the germline ends. Germline CDR1 reads LNHNV; CDR2 reads YYDKDF (reference sequence). CDR3 DNA sequence: TGTGCCACCAGCGGGATGATTGGATCCCGGACTAATGAGCAGTTCTTC. This gives the protein CATSGMIGSRTNEQFF. Supplemented by reference TRBV15 and TRBJ2-1, the full variable domain reads DAMVIQNPRYQVTQFGKPVTLSCSQTLNHNVMYWYQQKSSQAPKLLFHYYDKDFNNEADTPDNFQSRRPNTSFCFLDIRSPGLGDTAMYLCATSGMIGSRTNEQFFGPGTRLTVL.

The V call is TRBV12-5, the J call TRBJ1-5, with D tentatively TRBD1 (5 bases). Trimming took 3 bases from V and 6 from J, leaving 12 bases between them. The CDR3 runs to 14 residues. Germline loops: CDR1 LGHNT, CDR2 FRNRAP. Here the CDR3 DNA reads TGTGCTAGTGGTTTAGTAGGGAGGGGTCAGCCCCAGCATTTT. Protein: CASGLVGRGQPQHF. The full variable domain, with the rest looked up from reference TRBV12-5 and TRBJ1-5, is DARVTQTPRHKVTEMGQEVTMRCQPILGHNTVFWYRQTMMQGLELLAYFRNRAPLDDSGMPKDRFSAEMPDATLATLKIQPSEPRDSAVYFCASGLVGRGQPQHFGDGTRLSIL.

V is TRBV11-2 and J is TRBJ1-5; D ambiguous. Trimming removed 1 base from V and 5 bases from J, with 15 bases in between. CDR1 is SGHAT and CDR2 is FQNNGV in the germline V gene. The CDR3 consists of 16 residues. The CDR3 region is CASSLARYNPYQPQHF. CDR3 DNA sequence: TGTGCCAGCAGCTTAGCGCGGTACAACCCCTATCAGCCCCAGCATTTT.

V and J are TRBV15 and TRBJ2-5, with D uncertain. V lost 1 base, J lost 5 bases, and 14 bases lay in between. The length of the CDR3 is 15 residues. Germline V gene sequence: CDR1 LNHNV, CDR2 YYDKDF (reference sequence). Here the CDR3 reads CATSRAKQTGETQYF. The CDR3 DNA is TGTGCCACCAGCAGAGCTAAACAAACCGGGGAGACCCAGTACTTC. The full variable domain, with the rest looked up from reference TRBV15 and TRBJ2-5, is DAMVIQNPRYQVTQFGKPVTLSCSQTLNHNVMYWYQQKSSQAPKLLFHYYDKDFNNEADTPDNFQSRRPNTSFCFLDIRSPGLGDTAMYLCATSRAKQTGETQYFGPGTRLLVL.

As to this clone: The junction departs from germline at one end; a sequencing error may be responsible. Different DNA sequences within this sample yield the same CDR3. V gene TRBV19 combines with J gene TRBJ1-6; tentative D call: TRBD1 (6 bases). The germline CDR1 and CDR2 sequences are LNHDA and SQIVND (reference sequence). The CDR3 length is 18 residues. The CDR3 protein is CASRGLLRDRDINSPLHF. Here the CDR3 DNA reads TGTGCCAGTAGGGGTCTTCTCAGGGACCGGGACATAAATTCGCCCCTCCACTTT.

This clone was seen only a few times. This chain uses TRBV19 with TRBJ2-3; D might be TRBD1 (5 bases). This CDR3 is built from 13 residues. Germline CDR1 is LNHDA and CDR2 is SQIVND (reference sequence). Trimming removed 8 bases at V and 2 bases at J, with 11 bases between. The CDR3 DNA follows: TGTGCCAGTTCCGACAGCCCCACAGATACGCAGTATTTT. This sequence encodes CASSDSPTDTQYF.

The chain employs TRBV9 and TRBJ1-1, with TRBD1 matching over 8 bases. The V segment lost 0 bases and the J segment 1 base; nucleotides outside the gene matches: 2. CDR1 is SGDLS and CDR2 is YYNGEE in the germline V gene. The length of the CDR3 is 15 residues. CDR3 region: CASSVGGTGNTEAFF. The CDR3 bases are TGTGCCAGCAGCGTAGGCGGGACAGGGAACACTGAAGCTTTCTTT.